The rows below give T cell receptor beta chains drawn from one sample of a study of Ad26.COV2.S vaccination and SARS-CoV-2 variants. Sequencing was performed with immunoSEQ multiplex PCR; in TCRdb, only in-frame clones are kept and a portion is missing. The data show some 300,000 clones, about 82% seen once. The sample in question was peripheral blood, obtained in a trial of Ad26.COV2.S vaccine versus placebo. The source of these receptors is a person between 18 and 65 years old who received the Ad26.COV2.S COVID-19 vaccine or a placebo. CDR3s include the opening cysteine and the closing phenylalanine or tryptophan. D genes are given only for firm matches. Expanded clones get a size class; other rows say once, few or many, or leave the size out.

TRBV18	TRBJ1-1	.	.	13	CASSPLSGAEAFF	TGTGCCAGCTCACCACTTTCTGGAGCTGAAGCTTTCTTT
TRBV5-1	TRBJ1-2	.	.	15	CASSLTGRSGYGYTF	TGCGCCAGCAGCTTAACAGGGCGATCGGGCTATGGCTACACCTTC
TRBV27	TRBJ1-5	.	.	16	CASSLASPISNQPQHF	TGTGCCAGCAGTTTAGCCAGCCCGATTAGCAATCAGCCCCAGCATTTT
TRBV14	TRBJ2-7	.	TRBD1	17	CASSGTARPYSPYEQYF	TGTGCCAGCAGTGGGACAGCTCGACCCTACTCACCCTACGAGCAGTACTTC
TRBV29-1	TRBJ1-1	.	TRBD1	17	CSVDGNRGRLSNTEAFF	TGCAGCGTTGATGGGAACAGGGGGCGTTTATCTAACACTGAAGCTTTCTTT
TRBV27	TRBJ2-7	few	.	14	CASSMGGGAYEQYF	TGTGCCAGCAGCATGGGGGGTGGGGCCTACGAGCAGTACTTC
TRBV7-2	TRBJ2-3	.	.	16	CASSLARWSSTDTQYF	TGTGCCAGCAGCTTAGCGAGGTGGTCTAGCACAGATACGCAGTATTTT
TRBV4-1	TRBJ2-6	.	.	16	CASSQDFVSGANVLTF	TGCGCCAGCAGCCAAGATTTCGTCTCTGGGGCCAACGTCCTGACTTTC
TRBV6-5	TRBJ1-1	.	.	15	CASSYSIVLGTEAFF	TGTGCCAGCAGTTACTCGATCGTTTTAGGTACTGAAGCTTTCTTT
TRBV6-5	TRBJ2-2	.	.	12	CASRTRTGELFF	TGTGCCAGCAGGACCCGTACCGGGGAGCTGTTTTTT
TRBV18	TRBJ1-2	.	TRBD1	17	CASSPGQPGSSNYGYTF	TGTGCCAGCTCACCGGGACAGCCAGGGTCTTCTAACTATGGCTACACCTTC
TRBV1	TRBJ2-1	.	.	11	CTSSPRDEQFF	TGCACCAGCAGTCCGAGGGATGAGCAGTTCTTC
TRBV10-3	TRBJ2-5	.	TRBD2	16	CAISGFGTSGRETQYF	TGTGCCATCAGTGGCTTCGGGACTAGCGGAAGAGAGACCCAGTACTTC
TRBV11-2	TRBJ2-7	.	TRBD1	14	CASRTWTGVHEQYF	TGTGCCAGCAGGACCTGGACAGGCGTCCACGAGCAGTACTTC
TRBV5-5	TRBJ1-5	.	.	16	CASSSRIGESNQPQHF	TGTGCCAGCAGCTCCAGGATTGGGGAAAGCAATCAGCCCCAGCATTTT
TRBV18	TRBJ2-7	.	TRBD1	13	CASSPDRVDEQYF	TGTGCCAGCTCACCAGACAGGGTAGATGAGCAGTACTTC
TRBV28	TRBJ1-4	.	.	16	CASSQPQQGTNEKLFF	TGTGCCAGCAGTCAGCCACAACAGGGAACTAATGAAAAACTGTTTTTT
TRBV12-3/TRBV12-4	TRBJ2-7	.	.	12	CASTLIGYEQYF	TGTGCCAGCACCCTAATTGGCTACGAGCAGTACTTC
TRBV6-5	TRBJ1-4	.	.	14	CASSYRGAREKLFF	TGTGCCAGCAGTTACCGCGGGGCCAGGGAAAAACTGTTTTTT
TRBV29-1	TRBJ2-3	.	.	17	CSVSGLDSRAPTDTQYF	TGCAGCGTTTCTGGGTTGGATTCGAGGGCCCCCACAGATACGCAGTATTTT
TRBV9	TRBJ2-2	.	TRBD2	17	CASSSLAGGLHTGELFF	TGTGCCAGCAGCTCCCTCGCGGGGGGCCTCCACACCGGGGAGCTGTTTTTT